This T cell receptor (beta chain) derives from a study of OX40 agonist ivuxolimab in advanced cancers. Study-wide background: Antecedent anti-PD-1, anti-PD-L1 or anti-CTLA-4 therapy was permissible, with approximately 44% having received some. Partial responses occurred in three patients (one hepatocellular carcinoma, two cutaneous melanoma).

Profiling relied on immunoSEQ multiplex PCR, and the TCRdb table lists in-frame clones only, not all of them. The sample has about 64,000 clones; 88% are singletons. The CDR3 runs to 18 residues. Germline CDR1 and CDR2: SGHRS and YFSETQ. With V trimmed by 0 bases and J by 6 bases, 14 bases remained unmatched. With autoimmune disease history or systemic immunosuppression, patients were excluded. The rearrangement joins TRBV5-1 to TRBJ2-1, with 8 bases fitting TRBD1. The sequences come from CD4+ or CD8+ T cells sorted from blood, collected in a trial of the OX40 agonist ivuxolimab. The receptor was isolated from an adult with an advanced solid tumor such as melanoma, head and neck, liver or kidney cancer. In nucleotides, the CDR3 is TGCGCCAGCAGCTTGGCCAGGGCAGGGGGCTTTTTTACCAATGAGCAGTTCTTC. Its protein is CASSLARAGGFFTNEQFF. The full variable domain, its missing parts supplied by reference TRBV5-1 and TRBJ2-1, is KAGVTQTPRYLIKTRGQQVTLSCSPISGHRSVSWYQQTPGQGLQFLFEYFSETQRNKGNFPGRFSGRQFSNSRSEMNVSTLELGDSALYLCASSLARAGGFFTNEQFFGPGTRLTVL.